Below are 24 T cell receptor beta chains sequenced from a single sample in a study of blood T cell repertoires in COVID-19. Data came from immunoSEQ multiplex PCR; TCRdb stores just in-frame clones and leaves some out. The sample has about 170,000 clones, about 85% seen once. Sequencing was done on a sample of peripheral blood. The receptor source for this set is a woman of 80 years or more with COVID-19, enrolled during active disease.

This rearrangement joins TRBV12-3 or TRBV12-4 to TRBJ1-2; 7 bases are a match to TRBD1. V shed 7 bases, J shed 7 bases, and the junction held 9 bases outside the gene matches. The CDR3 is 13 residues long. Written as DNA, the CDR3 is TGTGCCAGCAATCCTGACAGGGCGGGTGGCTACACCTTC. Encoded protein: CASNPDRAGGYTF.

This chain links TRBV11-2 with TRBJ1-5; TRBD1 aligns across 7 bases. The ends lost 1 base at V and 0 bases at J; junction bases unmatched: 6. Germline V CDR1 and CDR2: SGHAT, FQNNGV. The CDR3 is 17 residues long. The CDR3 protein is CASSLVGTVSSNQPQHF. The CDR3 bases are TGTGCCAGCAGCTTAGTTGGGACAGTCTCTAGCAATCAGCCCCAGCATTTT. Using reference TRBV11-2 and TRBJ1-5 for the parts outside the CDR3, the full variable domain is EAGVAQSPRYKIIEKRQSVAFWCNPISGHATLYWYQQILGQGPKLLIQFQNNGVVDDSQLPKDRFSAERLKGVDSTLKIQPAKLEDSAVYLCASSLVGTVSSNQPQHFGDGTRLSIL.

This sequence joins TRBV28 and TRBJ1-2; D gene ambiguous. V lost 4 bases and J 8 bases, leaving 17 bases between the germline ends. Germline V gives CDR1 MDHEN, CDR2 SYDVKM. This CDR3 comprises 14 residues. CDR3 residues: CASSSPGSRGGYTF. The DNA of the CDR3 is TGTGCCAGCAGTTCCCCTGGGTCCCGAGGAGGCTACACCTTC.

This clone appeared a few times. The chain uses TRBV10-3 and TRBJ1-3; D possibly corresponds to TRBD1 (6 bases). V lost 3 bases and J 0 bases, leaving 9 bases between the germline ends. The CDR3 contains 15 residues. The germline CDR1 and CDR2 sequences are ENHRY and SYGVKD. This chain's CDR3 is CAISDNRASGNTIYF. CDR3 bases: TGTGCCATCAGTGATAACAGGGCCTCTGGAAACACCATATATTTT.

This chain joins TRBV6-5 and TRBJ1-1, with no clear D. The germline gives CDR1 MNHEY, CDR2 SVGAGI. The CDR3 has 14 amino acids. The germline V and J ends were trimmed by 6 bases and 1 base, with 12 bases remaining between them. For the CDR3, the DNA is TGTGCCAGCAGCCCATTGGGCCCGAACACTGAAGCTTTCTTT. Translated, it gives CASSPLGPNTEAFF.

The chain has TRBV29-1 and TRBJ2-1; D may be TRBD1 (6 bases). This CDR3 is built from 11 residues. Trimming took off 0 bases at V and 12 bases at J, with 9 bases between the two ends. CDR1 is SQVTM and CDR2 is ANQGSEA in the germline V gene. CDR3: CSVEDGRGQFF. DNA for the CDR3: TGCAGCGTTGAAGATGGCAGGGGGCAGTTCTTC.

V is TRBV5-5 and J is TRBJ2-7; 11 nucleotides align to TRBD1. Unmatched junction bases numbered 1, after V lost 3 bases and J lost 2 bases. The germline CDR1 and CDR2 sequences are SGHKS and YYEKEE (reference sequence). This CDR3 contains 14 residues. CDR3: CASSWGQGAYEQYF. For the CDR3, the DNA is TGTGCCAGCAGCTGGGGACAGGGGGCCTACGAGCAGTACTTC.

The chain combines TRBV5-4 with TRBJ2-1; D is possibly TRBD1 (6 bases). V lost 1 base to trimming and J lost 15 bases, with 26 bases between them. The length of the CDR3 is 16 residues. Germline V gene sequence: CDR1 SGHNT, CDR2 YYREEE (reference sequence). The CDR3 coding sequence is TGTGCCAGCAGCTTGTATAACCAGGGGAATGTTCGAGTAGGGTTCTTC. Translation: CASSLYNQGNVRVGFF.

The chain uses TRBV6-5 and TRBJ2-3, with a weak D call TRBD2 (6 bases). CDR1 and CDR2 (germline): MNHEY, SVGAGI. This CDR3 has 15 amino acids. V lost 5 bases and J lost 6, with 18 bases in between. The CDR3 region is CASSRTGLPTDTQYF. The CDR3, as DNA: TGTGCCAGCAGTCGGACGGGACTCCCAACGGATACGCAGTATTTT.

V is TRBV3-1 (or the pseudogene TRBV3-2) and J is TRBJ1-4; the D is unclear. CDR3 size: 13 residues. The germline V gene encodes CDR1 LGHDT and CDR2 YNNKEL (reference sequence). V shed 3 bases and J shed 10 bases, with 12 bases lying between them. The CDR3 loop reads CASSQLDGGKLFF. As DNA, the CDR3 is TGTGCCAGCAGCCAGTTGGACGGAGGAAAACTGTTTTTT.

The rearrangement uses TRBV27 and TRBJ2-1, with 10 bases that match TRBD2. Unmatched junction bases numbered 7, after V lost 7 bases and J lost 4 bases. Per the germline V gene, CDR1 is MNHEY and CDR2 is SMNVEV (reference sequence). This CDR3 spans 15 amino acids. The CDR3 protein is CASIPSGSGYNEQFF. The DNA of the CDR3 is TGTGCCAGCATTCCTAGCGGGAGCGGATACAATGAGCAGTTCTTC.

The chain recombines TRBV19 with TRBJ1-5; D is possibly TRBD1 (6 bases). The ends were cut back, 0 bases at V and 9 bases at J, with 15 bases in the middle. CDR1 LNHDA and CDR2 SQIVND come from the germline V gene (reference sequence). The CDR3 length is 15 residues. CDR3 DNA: TGTGCCAGTAGTATAGACGGACTGGGGGCAAGGCCCCAGCATTTT. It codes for CASSIDGLGARPQHF.

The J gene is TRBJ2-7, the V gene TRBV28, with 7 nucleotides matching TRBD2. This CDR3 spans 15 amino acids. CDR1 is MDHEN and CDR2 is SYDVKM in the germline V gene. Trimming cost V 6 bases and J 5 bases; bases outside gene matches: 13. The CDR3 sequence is CASRSPAGDLHEQYF. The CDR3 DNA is TGTGCCAGCAGATCCCCCGCGGGAGACCTTCACGAGCAGTACTTC.

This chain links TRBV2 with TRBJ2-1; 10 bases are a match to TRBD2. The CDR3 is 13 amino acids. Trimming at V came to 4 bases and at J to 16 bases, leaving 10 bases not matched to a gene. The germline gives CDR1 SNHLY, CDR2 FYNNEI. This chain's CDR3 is CASSVGLAGVGFF. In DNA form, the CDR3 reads TGTGCCAGCAGTGTAGGTCTAGCGGGAGTTGGTTTCTTC.

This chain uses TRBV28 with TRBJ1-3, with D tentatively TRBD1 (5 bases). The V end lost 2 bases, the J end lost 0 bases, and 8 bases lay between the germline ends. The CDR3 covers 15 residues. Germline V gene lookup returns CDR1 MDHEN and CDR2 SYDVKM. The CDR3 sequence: CASSLPGPSGNTIYF. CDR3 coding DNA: TGTGCCAGCAGTTTACCAGGGCCCTCTGGAAACACCATATATTTT.

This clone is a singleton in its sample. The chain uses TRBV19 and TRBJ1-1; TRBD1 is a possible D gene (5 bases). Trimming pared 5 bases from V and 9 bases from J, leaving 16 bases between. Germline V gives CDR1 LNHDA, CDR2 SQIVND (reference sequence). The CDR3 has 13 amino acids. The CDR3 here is CASSLPQGTKAFF. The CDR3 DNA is TGTGCCAGTAGTCTCCCCCAGGGCACAAAAGCTTTCTTT.

Here the CDR3 DNA reads TGCGCCAGCAGCCGAGGACTAGCGGAGAGGGAGACCCAGTACTTC. Translating it yields CASSRGLAERETQYF. The chain uses TRBV4-1 and TRBJ2-5; 10 bases are a match to TRBD2. The ends lost 4 bases at V and 5 bases at J; junction bases unmatched: 7. From germline, CDR1 is MGHRA and CDR2 YSYEKL. The CDR3 contains 15 residues.

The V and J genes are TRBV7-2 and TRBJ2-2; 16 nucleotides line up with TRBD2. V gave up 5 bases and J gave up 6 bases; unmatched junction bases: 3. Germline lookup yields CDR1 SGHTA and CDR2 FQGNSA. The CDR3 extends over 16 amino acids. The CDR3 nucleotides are TGTGCCAGCAGCGGGACTAGCGGGGGGGCCTCCGGGGAGCTGTTTTTT. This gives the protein CASSGTSGGASGELFF. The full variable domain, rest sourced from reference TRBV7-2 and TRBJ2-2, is GAGVSQSPSNKVTEKGKDVELRCDPISGHTALYWYRQSLGQGLEFLIYFQGNSAPDKSGLPSDRFSAERTGGSVSTLTIQRTQQEDSAVYLCASSGTSGGASGELFFGEGSRLTVL.

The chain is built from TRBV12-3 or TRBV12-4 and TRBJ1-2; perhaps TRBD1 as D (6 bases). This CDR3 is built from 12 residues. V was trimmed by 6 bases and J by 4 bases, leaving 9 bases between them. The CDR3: CASSTGPYGYTF. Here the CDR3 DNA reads TGTGCCAGCAGCACAGGGCCCTATGGCTACACCTTC.

CDR3 residues: CASSPSDNEQFF. The CDR3 DNA sequence: TGTGCCAGCAGCCCTAGCGACAATGAGCAGTTCTTC. J is TRBJ2-1 and V is TRBV7-9; possible D gene TRBD2, 6 bases. V dropped 5 bases and J dropped 5 bases, with 7 bases sitting between them. The length of the CDR3 is 12 residues. Germline CDR1 SEHNR, CDR2 FQNEAQ (reference sequence).

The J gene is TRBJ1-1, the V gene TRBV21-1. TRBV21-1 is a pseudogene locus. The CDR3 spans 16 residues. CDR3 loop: CASRIRIATIRTEAFF. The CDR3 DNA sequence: TGTGCCAGCAGAATTAGAATAGCTACAATTCGCACTGAAGCTTTCTTT.

The CDR3 is CASSWTGGRSYTF. In nucleotides, the CDR3 is TGCGCCAGCAGCTGGACCGGGGGGCGAAGCTACACCTTC. The chain uses TRBV5-1 and TRBJ1-2, with D possibly TRBD1 on 6 matching bases. Trimming stripped 3 bases from V and 9 bases from J, with 15 bases between. Germline loops: CDR1 SGHRS, CDR2 YFSETQ. CDR3 length equals 13 residues. The full variable domain, rest sourced from reference TRBV5-1 and TRBJ1-2, is KAGVTQTPRYLIKTRGQQVTLSCSPISGHRSVSWYQQTPGQGLQFLFEYFSETQRNKGNFPGRFSGRQFSNSRSEMNVSTLELGDSALYLCASSWTGGRSYTFGSGTRLTVV.

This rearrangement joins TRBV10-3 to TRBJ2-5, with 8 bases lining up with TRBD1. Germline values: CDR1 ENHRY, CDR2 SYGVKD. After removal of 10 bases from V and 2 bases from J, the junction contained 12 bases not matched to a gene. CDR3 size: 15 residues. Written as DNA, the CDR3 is TGTGCCAGCACGACAGGGGAAGGGGGTCAAGAGACCCAGTACTTC. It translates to CASTTGEGGQETQYF.

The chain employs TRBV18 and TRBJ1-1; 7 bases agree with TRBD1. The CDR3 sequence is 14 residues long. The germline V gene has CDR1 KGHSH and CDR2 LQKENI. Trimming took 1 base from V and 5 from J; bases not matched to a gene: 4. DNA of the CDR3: TGTGCCAGCTCACCACAGGGGGCTGGTACTGAAGCTTTCTTT. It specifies CASSPQGAGTEAFF.